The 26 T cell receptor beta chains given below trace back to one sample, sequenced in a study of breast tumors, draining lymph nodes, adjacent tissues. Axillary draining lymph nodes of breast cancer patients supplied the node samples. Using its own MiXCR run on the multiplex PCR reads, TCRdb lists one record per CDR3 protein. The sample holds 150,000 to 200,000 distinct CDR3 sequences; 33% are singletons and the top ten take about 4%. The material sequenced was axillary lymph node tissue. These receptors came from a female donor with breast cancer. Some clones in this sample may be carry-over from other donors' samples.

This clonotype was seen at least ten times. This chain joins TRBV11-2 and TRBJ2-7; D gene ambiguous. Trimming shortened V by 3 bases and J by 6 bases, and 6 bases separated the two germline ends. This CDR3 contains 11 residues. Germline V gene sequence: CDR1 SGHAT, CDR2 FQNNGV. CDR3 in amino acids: CASSLSVEQYF. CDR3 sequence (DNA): TGTGCCAGCAGCTTGTCGGTCGAGCAGTACTTC.

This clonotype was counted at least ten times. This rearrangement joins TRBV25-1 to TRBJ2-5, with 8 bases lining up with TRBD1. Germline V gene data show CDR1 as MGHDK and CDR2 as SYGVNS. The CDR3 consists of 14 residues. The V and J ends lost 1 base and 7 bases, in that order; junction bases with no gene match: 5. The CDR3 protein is CASSEWTGQGTQYF. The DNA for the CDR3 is TGTGCCAGCAGTGAATGGACAGGGCAGGGGACCCAGTACTTC.

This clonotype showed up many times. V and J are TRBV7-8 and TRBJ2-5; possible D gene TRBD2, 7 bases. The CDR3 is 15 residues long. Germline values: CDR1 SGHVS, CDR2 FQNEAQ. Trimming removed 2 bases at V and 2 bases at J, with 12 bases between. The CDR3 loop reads CASSLRGGIQETQYF. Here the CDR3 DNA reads TGTGCCAGCAGCTTAAGGGGGGGGATTCAAGAGACCCAGTACTTC.

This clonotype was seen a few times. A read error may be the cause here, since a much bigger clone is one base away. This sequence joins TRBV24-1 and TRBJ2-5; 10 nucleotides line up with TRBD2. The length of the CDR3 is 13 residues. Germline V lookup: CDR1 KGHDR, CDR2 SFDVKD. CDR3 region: CAPSGRAGETQYF. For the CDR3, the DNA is TGTGCCCCCAGCGGGAGGGCCGGGGAGACCCAGTACTTC.

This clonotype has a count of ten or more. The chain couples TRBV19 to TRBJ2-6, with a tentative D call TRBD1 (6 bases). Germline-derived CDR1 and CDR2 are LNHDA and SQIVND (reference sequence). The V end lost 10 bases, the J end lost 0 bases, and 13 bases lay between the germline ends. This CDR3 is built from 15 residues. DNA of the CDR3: TGTGCCACCACCAGGGGATACTCTGGGGCCAACGTCCTGACTTTC. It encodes CATTRGYSGANVLTF.

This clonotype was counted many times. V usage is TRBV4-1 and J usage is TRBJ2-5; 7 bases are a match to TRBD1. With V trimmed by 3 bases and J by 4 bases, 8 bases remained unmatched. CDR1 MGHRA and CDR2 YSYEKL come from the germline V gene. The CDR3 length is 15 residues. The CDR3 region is CASSHLDRERETQYF. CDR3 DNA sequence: TGCGCCAGCAGCCACCTAGACAGGGAGAGAGAGACCCAGTACTTC.

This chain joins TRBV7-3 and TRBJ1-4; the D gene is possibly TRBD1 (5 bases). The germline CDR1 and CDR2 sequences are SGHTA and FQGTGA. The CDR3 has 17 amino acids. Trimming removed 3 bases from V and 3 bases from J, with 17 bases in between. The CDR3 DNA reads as TGTGCCAGCAGCTTTGGACATGTGGGAATTGCTAATGAAAAACTGTTTTTT. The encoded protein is CASSFGHVGIANEKLFF.

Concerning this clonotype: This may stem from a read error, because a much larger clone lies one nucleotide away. Here the CDR3 reads CSAETSGSPPGFDQYF. CDR3 DNA: TGCAGTGCTGAGACTAGCGGGAGCCCCCCAGGATTTGACCAGTACTTC. The chain is built from TRBV20-1 and TRBJ2-5, with 12 positions matching TRBD2. Trimming at V came to 5 bases and at J to 10 bases, leaving 17 bases not matched to a gene. The CDR3 has 16 amino acids. CDR1 and CDR2 (germline): DFQATT, SNEGSKA (reference sequence).

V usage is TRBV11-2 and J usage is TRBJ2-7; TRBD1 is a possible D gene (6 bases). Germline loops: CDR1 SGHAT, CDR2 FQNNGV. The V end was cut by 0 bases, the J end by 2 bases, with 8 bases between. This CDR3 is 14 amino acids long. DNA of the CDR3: TGTGCCAGCAGCTTAGATCCAGGGGCCTACGAGCAGTACTTC. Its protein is CASSLDPGAYEQYF. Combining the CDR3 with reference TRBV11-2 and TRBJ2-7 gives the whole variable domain EAGVAQSPRYKIIEKRQSVAFWCNPISGHATLYWYQQILGQGPKLLIQFQNNGVVDDSQLPKDRFSAERLKGVDSTLKIQPAKLEDSAVYLCASSLDPGAYEQYFGPGTRLTVT.

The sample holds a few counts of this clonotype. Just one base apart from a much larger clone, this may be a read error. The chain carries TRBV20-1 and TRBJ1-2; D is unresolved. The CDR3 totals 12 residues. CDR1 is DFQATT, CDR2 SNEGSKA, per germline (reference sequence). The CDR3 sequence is CSAPSPYYGSTF. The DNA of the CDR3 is TGCAGTGCTCCATCACCCTACTATGGCTCCACCTTC.

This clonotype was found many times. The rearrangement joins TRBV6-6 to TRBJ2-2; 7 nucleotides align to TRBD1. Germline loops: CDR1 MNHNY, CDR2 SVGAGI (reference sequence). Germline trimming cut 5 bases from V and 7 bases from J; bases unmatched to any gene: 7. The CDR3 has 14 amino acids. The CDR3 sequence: CASSTSTGLGELFF. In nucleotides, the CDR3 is TGTGCCAGCAGTACCTCGACAGGGCTCGGGGAGCTGTTTTTT.

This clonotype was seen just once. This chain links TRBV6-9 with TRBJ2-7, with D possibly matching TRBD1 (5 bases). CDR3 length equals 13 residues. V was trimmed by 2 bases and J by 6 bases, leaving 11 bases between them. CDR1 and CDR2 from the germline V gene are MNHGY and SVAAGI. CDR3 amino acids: CASSYQGFAEQYF. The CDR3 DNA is TGTGCCAGCAGTTATCAGGGATTCGCCGAGCAGTACTTC.

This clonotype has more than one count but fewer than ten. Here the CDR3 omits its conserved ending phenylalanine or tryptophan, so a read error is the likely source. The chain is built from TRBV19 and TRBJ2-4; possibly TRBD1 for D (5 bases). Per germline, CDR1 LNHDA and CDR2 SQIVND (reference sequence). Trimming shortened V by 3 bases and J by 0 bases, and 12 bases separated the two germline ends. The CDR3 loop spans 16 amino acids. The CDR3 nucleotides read TGTGCCAGTAGTATTGGCCGCAGGGTAGCCAAAAACATTCAGTACTCC. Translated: CASSIGRRVAKNIQYS.

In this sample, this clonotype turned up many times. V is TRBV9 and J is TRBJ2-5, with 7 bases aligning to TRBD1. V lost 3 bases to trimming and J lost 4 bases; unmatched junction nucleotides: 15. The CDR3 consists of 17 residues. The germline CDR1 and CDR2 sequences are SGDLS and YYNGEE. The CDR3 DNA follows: TGTGCCAGCAGCGGAAGGACAGGAACAAGTTTCCGAGAGACCCAGTACTTC. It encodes CASSGRTGTSFRETQYF.

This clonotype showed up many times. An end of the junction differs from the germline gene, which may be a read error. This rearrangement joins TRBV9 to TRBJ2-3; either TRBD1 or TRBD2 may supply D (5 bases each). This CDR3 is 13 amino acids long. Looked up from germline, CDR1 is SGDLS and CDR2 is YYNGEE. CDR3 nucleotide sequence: TGTGCCGGCAGTATGGGGGAAGGGGATACGCAGTATTTT. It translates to CAGSMGEGDTQYF.

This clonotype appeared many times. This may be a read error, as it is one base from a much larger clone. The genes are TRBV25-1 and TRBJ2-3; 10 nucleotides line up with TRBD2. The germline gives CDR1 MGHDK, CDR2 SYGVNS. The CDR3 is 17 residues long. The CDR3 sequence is CASSWSRTSGFGDTQCF. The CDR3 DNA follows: TGTGCCAGCAGTTGGTCCCGGACTAGCGGCTTTGGAGATACGCAGTGTTTT.

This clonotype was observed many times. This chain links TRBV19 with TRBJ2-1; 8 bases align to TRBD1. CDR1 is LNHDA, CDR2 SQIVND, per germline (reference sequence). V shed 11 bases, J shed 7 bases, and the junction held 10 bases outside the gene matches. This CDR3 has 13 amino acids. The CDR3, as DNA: TGTGCCCTCGTCGGGACAGGCTCGAATGAGCAGTTCTTC. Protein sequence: CALVGTGSNEQFF.

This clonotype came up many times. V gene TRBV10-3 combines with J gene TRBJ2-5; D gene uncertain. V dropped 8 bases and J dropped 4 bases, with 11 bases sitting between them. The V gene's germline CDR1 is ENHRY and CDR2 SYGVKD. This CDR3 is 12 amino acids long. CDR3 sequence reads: CAISKEAETQYF. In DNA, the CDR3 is TGTGCCATCTCCAAAGAAGCAGAGACCCAGTACTTC.

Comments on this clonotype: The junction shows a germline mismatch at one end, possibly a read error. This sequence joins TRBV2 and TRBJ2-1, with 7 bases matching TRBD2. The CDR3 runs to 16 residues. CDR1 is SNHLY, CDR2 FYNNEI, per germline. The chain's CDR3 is CASFLAERSPYNERSF. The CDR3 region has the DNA TGTGCCAGCTTTCTAGCGGAGAGGTCTCCCTACAATGAGCGGTCCTTC.

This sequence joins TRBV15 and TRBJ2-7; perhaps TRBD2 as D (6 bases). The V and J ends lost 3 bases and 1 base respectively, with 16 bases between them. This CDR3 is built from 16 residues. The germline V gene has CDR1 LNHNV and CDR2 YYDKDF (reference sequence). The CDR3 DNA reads TGTGCCACCAGCAGCCAACTAGGCGGGGTGTCCTACGAGCAGTACTTC. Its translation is CATSSQLGGVSYEQYF.

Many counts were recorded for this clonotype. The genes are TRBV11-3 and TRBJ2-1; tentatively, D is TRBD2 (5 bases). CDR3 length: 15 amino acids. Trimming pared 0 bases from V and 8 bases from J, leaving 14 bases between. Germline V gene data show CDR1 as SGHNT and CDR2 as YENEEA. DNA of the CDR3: TGTGCCAGCAGCTTAGATCCCGACTATTTGGATGAGCAGTTCTTC. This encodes CASSLDPDYLDEQFF.

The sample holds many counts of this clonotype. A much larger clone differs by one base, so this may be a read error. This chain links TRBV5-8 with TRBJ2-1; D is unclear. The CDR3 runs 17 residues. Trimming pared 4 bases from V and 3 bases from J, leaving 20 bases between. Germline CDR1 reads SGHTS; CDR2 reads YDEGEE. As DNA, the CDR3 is TGTGCCAGCAGCCGTGGACGACCAGCGCGAAGCTACAATGAGCAGTTCTTC. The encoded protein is CASSRGRPARSYNEQFF.

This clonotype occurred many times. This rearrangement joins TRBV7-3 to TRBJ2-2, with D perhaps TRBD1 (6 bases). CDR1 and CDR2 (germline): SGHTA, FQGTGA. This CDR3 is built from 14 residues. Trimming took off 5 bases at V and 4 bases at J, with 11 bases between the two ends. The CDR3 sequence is CASSPKGVTGELFF. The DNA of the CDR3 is TGTGCCAGCAGCCCAAAGGGGGTCACCGGGGAGCTGTTTTTT.

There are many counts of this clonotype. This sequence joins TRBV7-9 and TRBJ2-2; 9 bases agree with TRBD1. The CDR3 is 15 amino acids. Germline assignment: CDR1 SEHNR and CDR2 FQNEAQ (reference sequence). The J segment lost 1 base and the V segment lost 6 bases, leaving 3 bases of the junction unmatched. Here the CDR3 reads CASSPGQGNTGELFF. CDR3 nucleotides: TGTGCCAGCAGTCCGGGACAGGGGAACACCGGGGAGCTGTTTTTT.

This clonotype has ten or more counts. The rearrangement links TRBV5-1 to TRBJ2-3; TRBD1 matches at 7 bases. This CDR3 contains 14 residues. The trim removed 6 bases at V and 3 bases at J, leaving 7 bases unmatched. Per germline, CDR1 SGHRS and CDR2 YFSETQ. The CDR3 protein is CASNRGLDTDTQYF. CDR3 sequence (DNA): TGCGCCAGCAATAGGGGGCTTGATACAGATACGCAGTATTTT.

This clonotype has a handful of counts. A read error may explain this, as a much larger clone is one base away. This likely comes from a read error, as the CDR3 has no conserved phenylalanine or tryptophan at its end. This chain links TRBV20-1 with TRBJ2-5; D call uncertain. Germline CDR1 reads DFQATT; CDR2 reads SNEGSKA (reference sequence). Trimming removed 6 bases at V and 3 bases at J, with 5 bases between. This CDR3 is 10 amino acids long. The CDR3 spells CSALKETQYS. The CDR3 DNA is TGCAGTGCGTTGAAAGAGACCCAGTACTCC.